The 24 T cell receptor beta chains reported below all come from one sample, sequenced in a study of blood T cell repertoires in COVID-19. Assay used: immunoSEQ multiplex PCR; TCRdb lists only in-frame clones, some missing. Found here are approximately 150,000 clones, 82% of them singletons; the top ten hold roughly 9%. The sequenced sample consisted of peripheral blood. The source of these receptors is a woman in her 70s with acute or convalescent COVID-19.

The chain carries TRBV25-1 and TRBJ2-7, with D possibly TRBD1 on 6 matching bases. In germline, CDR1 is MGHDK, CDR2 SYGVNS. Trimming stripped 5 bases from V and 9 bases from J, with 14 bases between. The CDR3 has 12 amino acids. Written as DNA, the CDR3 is TGTGCCAGCAGTCCATCACAGGGACGGCAGTACTTC. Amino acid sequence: CASSPSQGRQYF.

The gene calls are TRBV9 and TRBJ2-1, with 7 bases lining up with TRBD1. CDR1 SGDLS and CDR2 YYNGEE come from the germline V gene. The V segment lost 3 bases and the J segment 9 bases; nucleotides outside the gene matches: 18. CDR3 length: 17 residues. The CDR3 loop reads CASSALGGQTVIPEQFF. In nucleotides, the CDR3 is TGTGCCAGCAGCGCCCTAGGGGGACAGACGGTCATCCCTGAGCAGTTCTTC.

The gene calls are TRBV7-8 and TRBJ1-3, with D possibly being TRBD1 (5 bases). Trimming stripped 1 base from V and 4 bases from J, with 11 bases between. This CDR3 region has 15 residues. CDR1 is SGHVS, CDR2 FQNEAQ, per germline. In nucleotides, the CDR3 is TGTGCCAGCAGCTTAGGACGGACACCGGGAAACACCATATATTTT. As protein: CASSLGRTPGNTIYF.

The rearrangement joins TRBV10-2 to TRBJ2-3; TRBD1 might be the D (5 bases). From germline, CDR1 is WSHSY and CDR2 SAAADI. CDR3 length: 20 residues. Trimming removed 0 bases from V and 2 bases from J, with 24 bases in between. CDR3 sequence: CASSESKWPAGYFSTDTQYF. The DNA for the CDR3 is TGCGCCAGCAGTGAGTCTAAGTGGCCGGCAGGGTATTTTTCCACAGATACGCAGTATTTT.

CDR3 coding DNA: TGTGCCAGCAGTTACGCCGGGACTAGCGGACCGCATGAGCAGTTCTTC. Residues: CASSYAGTSGPHEQFF. V is TRBV6-5 and J is TRBJ2-1, with 11 bases matching TRBD2. Germline V gene sequence: CDR1 MNHEY, CDR2 SVGAGI. The V and J ends lost 2 bases and 8 bases, in that order; junction bases with no gene match: 8. The CDR3 is 16 residues long.

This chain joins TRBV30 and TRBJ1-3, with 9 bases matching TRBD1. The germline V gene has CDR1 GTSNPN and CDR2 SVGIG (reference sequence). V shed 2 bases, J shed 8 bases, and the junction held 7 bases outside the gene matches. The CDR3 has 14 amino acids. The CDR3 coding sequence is TGTGCCTGGAGTCAAGGGACAGGGATGGACACCATATATTTT. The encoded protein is CAWSQGTGMDTIYF. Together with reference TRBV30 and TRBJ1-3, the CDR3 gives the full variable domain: SQTIHQWPATLVQPVGSPLSLECTVEGTSNPNLYWYRQAAGRGLQLLFYSVGIGQISSEVPQNLSASRPQDRQFILSSKKLLLSDSGFYLCAWSQGTGMDTIYFGEGSWLTVV.

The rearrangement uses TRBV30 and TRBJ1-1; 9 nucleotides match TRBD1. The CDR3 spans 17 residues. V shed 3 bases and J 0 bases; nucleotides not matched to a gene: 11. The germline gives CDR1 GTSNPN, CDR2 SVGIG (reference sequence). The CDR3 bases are TGTGCCTGGAGCCTGGACAGGGGAGCGGGTTTGAACACTGAAGCTTTCTTT. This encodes CAWSLDRGAGLNTEAFF.

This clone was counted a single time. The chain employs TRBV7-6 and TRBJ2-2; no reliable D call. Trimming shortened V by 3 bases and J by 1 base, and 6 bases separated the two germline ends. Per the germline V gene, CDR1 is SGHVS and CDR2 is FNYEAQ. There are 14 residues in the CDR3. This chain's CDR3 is CASSFRRNTGELFF. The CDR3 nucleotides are TGTGCCAGCAGCTTCAGGCGGAACACCGGGGAGCTGTTTTTT.

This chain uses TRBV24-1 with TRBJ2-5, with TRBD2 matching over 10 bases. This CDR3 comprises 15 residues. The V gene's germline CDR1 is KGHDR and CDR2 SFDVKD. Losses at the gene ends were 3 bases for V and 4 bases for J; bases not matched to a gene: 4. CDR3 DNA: TGTGCCACCAGTGATCCCCGGACTAGCGGAGAGACCCAGTACTTC. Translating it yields CATSDPRTSGETQYF.

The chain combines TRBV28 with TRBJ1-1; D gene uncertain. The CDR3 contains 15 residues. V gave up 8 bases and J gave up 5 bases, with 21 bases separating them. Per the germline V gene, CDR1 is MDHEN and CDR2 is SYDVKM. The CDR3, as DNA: TGTGCCAGCGTGCCCCCTCCGGGGAGAGGGACTGAAGCTTTCTTT. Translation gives CASVPPPGRGTEAFF.

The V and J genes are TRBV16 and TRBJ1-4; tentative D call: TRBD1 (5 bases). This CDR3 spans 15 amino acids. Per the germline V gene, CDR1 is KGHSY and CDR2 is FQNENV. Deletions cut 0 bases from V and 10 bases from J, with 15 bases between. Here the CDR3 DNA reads TGTGCCAGCAGCCAATCGATCGGGGGGGATGGAAAACTGTTTTTT. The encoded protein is CASSQSIGGDGKLFF.

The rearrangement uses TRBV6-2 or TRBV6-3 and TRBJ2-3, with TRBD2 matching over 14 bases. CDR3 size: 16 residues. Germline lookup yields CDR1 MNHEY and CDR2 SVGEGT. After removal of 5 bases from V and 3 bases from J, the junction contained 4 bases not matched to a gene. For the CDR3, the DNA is TGTGCCAGCAGTAGGGGGACTAGCGGGGGTACAGATACGCAGTATTTT. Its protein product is CASSRGTSGGTDTQYF.

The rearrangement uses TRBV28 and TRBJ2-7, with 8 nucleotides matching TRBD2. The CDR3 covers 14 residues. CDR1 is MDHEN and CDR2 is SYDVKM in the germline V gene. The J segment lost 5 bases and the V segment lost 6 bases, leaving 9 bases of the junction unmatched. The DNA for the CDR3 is TGTGCCAGCAGGGTAGCGGGAAGTCAGCACGAGCAGTACTTC. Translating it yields CASRVAGSQHEQYF.

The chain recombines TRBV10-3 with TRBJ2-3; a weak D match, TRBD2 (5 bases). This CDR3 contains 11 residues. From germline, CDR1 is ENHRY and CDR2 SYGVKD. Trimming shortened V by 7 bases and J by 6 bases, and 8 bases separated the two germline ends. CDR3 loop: CAITWRDTQYF. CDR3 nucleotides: TGTGCCATCACATGGAGGGATACGCAGTATTTT.

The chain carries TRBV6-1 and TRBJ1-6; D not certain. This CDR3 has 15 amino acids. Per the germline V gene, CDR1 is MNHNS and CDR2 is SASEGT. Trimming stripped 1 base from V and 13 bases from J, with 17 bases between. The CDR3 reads CASSEGRVNDTPLHF. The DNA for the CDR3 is TGTGCCAGCAGTGAAGGGAGGGTAAATGATACGCCCCTCCACTTT.

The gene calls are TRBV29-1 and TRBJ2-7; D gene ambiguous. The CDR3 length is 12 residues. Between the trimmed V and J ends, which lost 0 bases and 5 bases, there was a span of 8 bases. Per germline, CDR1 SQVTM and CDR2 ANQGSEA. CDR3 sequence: CSVEDLADEQYF. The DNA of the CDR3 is TGCAGCGTTGAAGATCTGGCAGACGAGCAGTACTTC.

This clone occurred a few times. This CDR3 reads CASSKTGGSYQPQHF. The CDR3 nucleotides read TGTGCCAGCAGCAAGACAGGGGGCAGCTATCAGCCCCAGCATTTT. The chain uses TRBV28 and TRBJ1-5, with 10 bases identical to TRBD1. CDR3 length equals 15 residues. The V gene's germline CDR1 is MDHEN and CDR2 SYDVKM. J gave up 5 bases and V 6 bases, and 7 bases lay outside the gene matches.

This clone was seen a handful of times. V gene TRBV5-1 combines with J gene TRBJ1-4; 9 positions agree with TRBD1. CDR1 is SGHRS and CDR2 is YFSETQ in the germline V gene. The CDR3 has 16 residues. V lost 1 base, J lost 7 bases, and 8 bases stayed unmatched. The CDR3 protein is CASSLLGTGSGEKLFF. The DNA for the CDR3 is TGCGCCAGCAGCTTGTTAGGGACAGGGTCAGGTGAAAAACTGTTTTTT.

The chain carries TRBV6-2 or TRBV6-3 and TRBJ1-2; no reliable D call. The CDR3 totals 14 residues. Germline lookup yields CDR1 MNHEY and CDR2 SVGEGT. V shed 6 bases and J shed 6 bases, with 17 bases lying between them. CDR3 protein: CASSPFSLRDGYTF. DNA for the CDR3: TGTGCCAGCAGCCCCTTCTCACTCCGGGATGGCTACACCTTC.

The CDR3 is CASSLGPTGGSGEQFF. CDR3 bases: TGCGCCAGCAGCTTGGGACCGACAGGGGGCAGCGGTGAGCAGTTCTTC. The rearrangement links TRBV5-1 to TRBJ2-1; TRBD1 matches 10 bases. This CDR3 is 16 amino acids long. The ends lost 0 bases at V and 9 bases at J; junction bases unmatched: 9. Germline V lookup: CDR1 SGHRS, CDR2 YFSETQ.

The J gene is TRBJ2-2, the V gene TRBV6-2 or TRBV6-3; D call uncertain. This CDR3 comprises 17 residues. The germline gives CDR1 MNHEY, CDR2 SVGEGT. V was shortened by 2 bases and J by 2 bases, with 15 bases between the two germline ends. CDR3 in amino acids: CASSYRYSRSNTGELFF. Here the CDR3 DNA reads TGTGCCAGCAGTTACCGCTACTCAAGATCTAACACCGGGGAGCTGTTTTTT.

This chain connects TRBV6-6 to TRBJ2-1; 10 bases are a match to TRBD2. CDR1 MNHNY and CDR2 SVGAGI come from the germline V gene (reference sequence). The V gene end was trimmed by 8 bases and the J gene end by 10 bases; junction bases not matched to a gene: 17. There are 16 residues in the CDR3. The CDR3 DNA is TGTGCCAGCTTAGTCATCTGGAGCGGGGGGGCCAGAGAGCAGTTCTTC. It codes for CASLVIWSGGAREQFF.

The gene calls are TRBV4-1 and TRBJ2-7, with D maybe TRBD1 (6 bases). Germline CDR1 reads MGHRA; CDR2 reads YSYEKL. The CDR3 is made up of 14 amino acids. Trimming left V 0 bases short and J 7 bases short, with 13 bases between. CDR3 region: CASSQDAGAREQYF. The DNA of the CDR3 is TGCGCCAGCAGCCAAGACGCAGGGGCTCGGGAGCAGTACTTC.

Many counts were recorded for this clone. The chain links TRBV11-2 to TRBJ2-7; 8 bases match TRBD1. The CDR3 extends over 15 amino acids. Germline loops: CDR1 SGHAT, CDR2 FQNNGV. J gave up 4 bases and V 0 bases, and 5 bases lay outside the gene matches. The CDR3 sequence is CASSLEAGGWYEQYF. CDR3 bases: TGTGCCAGCAGCTTAGAGGCAGGGGGCTGGTACGAGCAGTACTTC. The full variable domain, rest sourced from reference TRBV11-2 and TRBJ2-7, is EAGVAQSPRYKIIEKRQSVAFWCNPISGHATLYWYQQILGQGPKLLIQFQNNGVVDDSQLPKDRFSAERLKGVDSTLKIQPAKLEDSAVYLCASSLEAGGWYEQYFGPGTRLTVT.